This T cell receptor beta chain was identified during a study of T cell responses to AZD1222 COVID-19 vaccine. Study-wide points: With two AZD1222 doses given, Spike-specific TCR breadth and depth both rose. Unmutated regions of variants are reportedly targeted by nearly half of spike-specific TCRs. White British ancestry dominated among donors, who included more females, and clonal diversity was possibly underestimated. No repertoire was sampled before or during the peak T cell response, only after it.

Some clones are missing from TCRdb's copy, which holds only in-frame ones; the method was immunoSEQ multiplex PCR. The data hold approximately 83,000 clones, with about 90% observed a single time. This CDR3 contains 14 residues. J gave up 2 bases and V 5 bases, and 3 bases lay outside the gene matches. Germline V gives CDR1 MNHEY, CDR2 SVGAGI. On this clone itself: Its antigen is not known.

The specimen comprised peripheral blood, sampled on day 0 of MenACWY control vaccination. The receptor was isolated from an adult in good health. The chain links TRBV6-5 to TRBJ2-1, with 7 bases lining up with TRBD1. DNA for the CDR3: TGTGCCAGCAGTACCGGGACAGCCTACAATGAGCAGTTCTTC. This codes for CASSTGTAYNEQFF.